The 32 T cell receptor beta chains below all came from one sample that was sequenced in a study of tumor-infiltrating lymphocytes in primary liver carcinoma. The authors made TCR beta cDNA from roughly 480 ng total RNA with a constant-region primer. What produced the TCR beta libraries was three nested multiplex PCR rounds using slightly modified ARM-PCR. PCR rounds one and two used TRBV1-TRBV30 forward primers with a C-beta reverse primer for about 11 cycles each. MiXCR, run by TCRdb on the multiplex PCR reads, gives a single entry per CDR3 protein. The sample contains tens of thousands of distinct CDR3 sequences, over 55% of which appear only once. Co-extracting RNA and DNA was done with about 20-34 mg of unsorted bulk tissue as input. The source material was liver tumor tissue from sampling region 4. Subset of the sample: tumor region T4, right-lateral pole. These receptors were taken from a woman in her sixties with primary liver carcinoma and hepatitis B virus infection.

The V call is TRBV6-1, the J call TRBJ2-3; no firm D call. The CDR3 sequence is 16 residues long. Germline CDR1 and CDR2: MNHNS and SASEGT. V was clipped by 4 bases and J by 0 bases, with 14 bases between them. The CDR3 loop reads CASSGGVGGSTDTQYF. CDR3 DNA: TGTGCCAGCAGTGGAGGAGTCGGCGGCAGCACAGATACGCAGTATTTT.

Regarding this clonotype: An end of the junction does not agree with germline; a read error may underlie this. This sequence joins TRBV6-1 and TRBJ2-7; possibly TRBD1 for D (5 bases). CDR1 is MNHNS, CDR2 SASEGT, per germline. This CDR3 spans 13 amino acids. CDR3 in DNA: TGTGCCAGCAGTCTCAGGGATTTGTATGAGCACTACTTC. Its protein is CASSLRDLYEHYF.

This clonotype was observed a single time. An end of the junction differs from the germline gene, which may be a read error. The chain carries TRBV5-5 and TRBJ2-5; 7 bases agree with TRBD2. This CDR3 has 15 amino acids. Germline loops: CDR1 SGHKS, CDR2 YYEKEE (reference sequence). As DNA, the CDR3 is TGTGCCAGCAGCTTGGGGGCTACGGGGCGGGAGACCCAGTGCTTC. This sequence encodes CASSLGATGRETQCF.

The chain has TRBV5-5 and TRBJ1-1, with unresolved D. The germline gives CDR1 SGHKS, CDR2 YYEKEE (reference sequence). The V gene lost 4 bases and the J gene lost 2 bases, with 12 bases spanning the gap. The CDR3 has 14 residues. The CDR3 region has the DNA TGTGCCAGCAGCCTCCTTACAAGAAACACTGAAGCTTTCTTT. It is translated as CASSLLTRNTEAFF.

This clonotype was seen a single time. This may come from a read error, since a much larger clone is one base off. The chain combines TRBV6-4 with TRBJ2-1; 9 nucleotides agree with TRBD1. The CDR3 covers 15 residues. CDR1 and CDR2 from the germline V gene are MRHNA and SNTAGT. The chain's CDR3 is CANSDSTGGYNEQFF. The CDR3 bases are TGTGCCAACAGTGACTCGACAGGGGGTTACAATGAGCAGTTCTTC.

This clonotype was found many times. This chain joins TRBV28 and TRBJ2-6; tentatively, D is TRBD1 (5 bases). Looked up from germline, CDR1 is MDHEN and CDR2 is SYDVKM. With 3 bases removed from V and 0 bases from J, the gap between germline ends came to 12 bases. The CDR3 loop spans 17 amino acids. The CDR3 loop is CASSLLRVSSGANVLTF. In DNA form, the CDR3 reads TGTGCCAGCAGTTTGCTCAGGGTCAGCTCTGGGGCCAACGTCCTGACTTTC. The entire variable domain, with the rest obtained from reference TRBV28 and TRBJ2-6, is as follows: DVKVTQSSRYLVKRTGEKVFLECVQDMDHENMFWYRQDPGLGLRLIYFSYDVKMKEKGDIPEGYSVSREKKERFSLILESASTNQTSMYLCASSLLRVSSGANVLTFGAGSRLTVL.

In DNA, the CDR3 is TGTGCCAGCAATTTGGGACACATAACGTACTATGGCTACACCTTC. Protein sequence: CASNLGHITYYGYTF. The chain combines TRBV12-3 or TRBV12-4 with TRBJ1-2; weak D call: TRBD1 (6 bases). CDR3 size: 15 residues. Trimming shortened V by 7 bases and J by 3 bases, and 18 bases separated the two germline ends.

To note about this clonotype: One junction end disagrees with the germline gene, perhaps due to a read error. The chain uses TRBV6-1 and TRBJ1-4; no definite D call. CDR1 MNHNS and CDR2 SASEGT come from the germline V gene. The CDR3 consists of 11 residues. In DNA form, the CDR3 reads TGTGCCTGCAGTGATTACCATGGCATGTTTTTT. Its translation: CACSDYHGMFF.

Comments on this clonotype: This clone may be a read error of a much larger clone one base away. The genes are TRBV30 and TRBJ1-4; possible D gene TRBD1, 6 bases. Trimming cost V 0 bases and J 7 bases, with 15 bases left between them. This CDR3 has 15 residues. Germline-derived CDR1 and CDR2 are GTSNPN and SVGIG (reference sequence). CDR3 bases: TGTGCCTGGAGTGTAACGGGGGCGCAAGGTGAAAAACTGTTTTTT. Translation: CAWSVTGAQGEKLFF.

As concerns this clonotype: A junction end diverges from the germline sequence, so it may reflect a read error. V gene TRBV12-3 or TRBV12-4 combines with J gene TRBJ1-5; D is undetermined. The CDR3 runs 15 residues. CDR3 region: CASSLSRTENQPQHF. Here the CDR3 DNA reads TGTGCTAGCAGTTTAAGTCGGACGGAGAATCAGCCCCAGCATTTT.

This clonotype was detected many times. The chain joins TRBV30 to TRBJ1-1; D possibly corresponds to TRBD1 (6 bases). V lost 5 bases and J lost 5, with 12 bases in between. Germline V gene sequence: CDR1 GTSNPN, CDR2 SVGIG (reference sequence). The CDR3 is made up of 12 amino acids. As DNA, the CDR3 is TGTGCCTGGCTTAAGAGGGGGACTGAAGCTTTCTTT. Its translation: CAWLKRGTEAFF.

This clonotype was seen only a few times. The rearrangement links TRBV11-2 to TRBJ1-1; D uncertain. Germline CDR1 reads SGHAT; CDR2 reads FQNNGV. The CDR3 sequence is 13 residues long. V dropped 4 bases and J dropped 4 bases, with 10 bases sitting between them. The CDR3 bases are TGTGCCAGCAGCTACGAGGGTGGCACTGAAGCTTTCTTT. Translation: CASSYEGGTEAFF.

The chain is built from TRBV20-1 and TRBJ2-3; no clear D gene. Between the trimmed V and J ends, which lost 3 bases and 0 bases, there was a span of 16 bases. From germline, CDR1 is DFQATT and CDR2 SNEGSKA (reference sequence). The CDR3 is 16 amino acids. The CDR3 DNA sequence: TGCAGTGCTAGTGATTTTGGGCGGTCTAGCACAGATACGCAGTATTTT. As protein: CSASDFGRSSTDTQYF.

This CDR3 is CAWSNLGVGTQYF. The CDR3 nucleotides are TGTGCCTGGAGTAATTTGGGGGTGGGGACCCAGTACTTC. The rearrangement links TRBV30 to TRBJ2-5, with D perhaps TRBD1 or TRBD2 (5 bases each). The ends were cut back, 2 bases at V and 7 bases at J, with 14 bases in the middle. The CDR3 contains 13 residues. Looked up from germline, CDR1 is GTSNPN and CDR2 is SVGIG (reference sequence).

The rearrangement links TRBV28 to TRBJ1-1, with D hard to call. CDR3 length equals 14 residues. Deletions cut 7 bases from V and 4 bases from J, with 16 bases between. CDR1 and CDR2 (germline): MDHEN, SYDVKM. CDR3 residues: CASKTGNLGTEAFF. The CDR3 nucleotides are TGTGCCAGCAAGACCGGTAACCTGGGCACTGAAGCTTTCTTT. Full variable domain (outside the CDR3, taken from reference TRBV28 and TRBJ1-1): DVKVTQSSRYLVKRTGEKVFLECVQDMDHENMFWYRQDPGLGLRLIYFSYDVKMKEKGDIPEGYSVSREKKERFSLILESASTNQTSMYLCASKTGNLGTEAFFGQGTRLTVV.

CDR3 nucleotides: TGCAGCGTCGGATGGGGAACTGGGGCCAACGTCCTGACTTTC. Amino acid sequence: CSVGWGTGANVLTF. The chain has TRBV29-1 and TRBJ2-6; D is unresolved. The V end was cut by 6 bases, the J end by 2 bases, with 11 bases between. From germline, CDR1 is SQVTM and CDR2 ANQGSEA. This CDR3 contains 14 residues. Based on the CDR3 plus reference TRBV29-1 and TRBJ2-6, the full variable domain is SAVISQKPSRDICQRGTSLTIQCQVDSQVTMMFWYRQQPGQSLTLIATANQGSEATYESGFVIDKFPISRPNLTFSTLTVSNMSPEDSSIYLCSVGWGTGANVLTFGAGSRLTVL.

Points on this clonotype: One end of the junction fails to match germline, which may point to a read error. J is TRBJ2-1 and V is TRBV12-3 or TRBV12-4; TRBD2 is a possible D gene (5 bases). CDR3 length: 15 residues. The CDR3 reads CASTITGSFVNEQSF. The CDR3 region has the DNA TGTGCCAGCACCATCACGGGGTCCTTTGTCAATGAGCAGTCCTTC.

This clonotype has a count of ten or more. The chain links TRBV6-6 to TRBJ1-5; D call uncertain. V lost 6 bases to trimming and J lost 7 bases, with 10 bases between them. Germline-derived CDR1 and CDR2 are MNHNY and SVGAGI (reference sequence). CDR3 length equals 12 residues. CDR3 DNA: TGTGCCAGCAGCCACCCCAACCAGCCCCAGCATTTT. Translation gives CASSHPNQPQHF.

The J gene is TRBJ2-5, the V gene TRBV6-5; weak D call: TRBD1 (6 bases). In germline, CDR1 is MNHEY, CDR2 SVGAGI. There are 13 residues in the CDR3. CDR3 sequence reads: CANRATETGTQYF. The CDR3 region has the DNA TGTGCTAACAGGGCCACAGAGACGGGGACCCAGTACTTC.

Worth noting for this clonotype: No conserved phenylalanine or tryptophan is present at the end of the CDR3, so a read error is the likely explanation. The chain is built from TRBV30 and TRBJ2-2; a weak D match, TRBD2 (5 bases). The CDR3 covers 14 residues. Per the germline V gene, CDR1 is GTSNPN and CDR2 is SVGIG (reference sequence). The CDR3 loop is CDWSVGLTSGELFL. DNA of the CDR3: TGTGACTGGAGTGTAGGACTTACCTCCGGGGAGCTGTTTTTA.

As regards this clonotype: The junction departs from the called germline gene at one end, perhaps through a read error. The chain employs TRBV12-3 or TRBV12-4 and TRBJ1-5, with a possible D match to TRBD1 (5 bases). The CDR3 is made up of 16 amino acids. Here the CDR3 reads CASSLGQGYGNQSQHF. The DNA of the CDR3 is TGTGCCAGCAGTCTTGGGCAGGGCTATGGCAATCAGTCCCAGCATTTT.

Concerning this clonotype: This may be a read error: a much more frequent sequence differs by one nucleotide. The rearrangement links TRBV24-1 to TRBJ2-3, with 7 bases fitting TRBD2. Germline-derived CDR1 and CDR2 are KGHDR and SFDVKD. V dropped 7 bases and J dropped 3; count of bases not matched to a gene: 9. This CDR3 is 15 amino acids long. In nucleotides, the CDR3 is TGTGCCACCAGCAATGGCGGGAGCGGAACAGATACGCAGTATTTT. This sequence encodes CATSNGGSGTDTQYF.

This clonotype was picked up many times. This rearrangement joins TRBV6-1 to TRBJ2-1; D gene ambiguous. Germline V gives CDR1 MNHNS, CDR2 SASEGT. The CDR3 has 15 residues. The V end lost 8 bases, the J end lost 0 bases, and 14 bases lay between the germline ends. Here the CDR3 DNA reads TGTGCCAGCGAATCTGGGTTTCCCTCCTACAATGAGCAGTTCTTC. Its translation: CASESGFPSYNEQFF.

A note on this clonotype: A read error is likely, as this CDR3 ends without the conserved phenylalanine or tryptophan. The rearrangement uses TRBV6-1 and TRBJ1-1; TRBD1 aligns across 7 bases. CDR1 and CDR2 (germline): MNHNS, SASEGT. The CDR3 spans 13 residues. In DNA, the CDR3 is TGTACCAGCTGTAAGCAGGGGGGCACTGAAGCTTTCTCT. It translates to CTSCKQGGTEAFS.

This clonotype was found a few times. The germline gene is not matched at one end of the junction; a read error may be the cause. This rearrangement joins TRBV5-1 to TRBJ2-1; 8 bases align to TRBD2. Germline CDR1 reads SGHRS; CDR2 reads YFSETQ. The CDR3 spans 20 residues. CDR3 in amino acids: CASSPLADKAGTSRQREQFF. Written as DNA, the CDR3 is TGCGCCAGCAGCCCCCTGGCGGACAAGGCAGGGACTAGTAGGCAGCGTGAGCAGTTCTTT.

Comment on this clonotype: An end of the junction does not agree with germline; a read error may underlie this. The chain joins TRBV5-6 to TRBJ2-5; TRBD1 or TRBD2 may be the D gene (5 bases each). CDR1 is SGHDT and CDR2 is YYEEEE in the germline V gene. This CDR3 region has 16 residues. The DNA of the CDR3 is TGTACCAGCAGCTTGGTATCGGACATAGGGGAGGAGACCCAGTACTTC. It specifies CTSSLVSDIGEETQYF. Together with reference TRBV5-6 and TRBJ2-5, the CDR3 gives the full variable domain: DAGVTQSPTHLIKTRGQQVTLRCSPKSGHDTVSWYQQALGQGPQFIFQYYEEEERQRGNFPDRFSGHQFPNYSSELNVNALLLGDSALYLCTSSLVSDIGEETQYFGPGTRLLVL.

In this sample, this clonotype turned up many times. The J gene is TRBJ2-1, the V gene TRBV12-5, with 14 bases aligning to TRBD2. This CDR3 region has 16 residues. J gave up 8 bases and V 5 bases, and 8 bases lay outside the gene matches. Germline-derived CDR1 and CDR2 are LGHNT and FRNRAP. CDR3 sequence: CASGPGLAGGFDEQFF. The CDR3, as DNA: TGTGCTAGTGGTCCCGGACTAGCGGGAGGTTTCGATGAGCAGTTCTTC.

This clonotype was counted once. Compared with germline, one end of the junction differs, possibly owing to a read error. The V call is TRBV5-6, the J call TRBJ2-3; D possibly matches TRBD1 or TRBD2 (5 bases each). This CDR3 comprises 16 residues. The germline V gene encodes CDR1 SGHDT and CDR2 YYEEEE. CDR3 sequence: CASSLLDTSSTDTQYF. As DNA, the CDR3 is TGTGCCAGCAGCTTGTTGGACACCTCTAGCACAGATACGCAGTATTTC. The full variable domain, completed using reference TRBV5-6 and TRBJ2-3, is DAGVTQSPTHLIKTRGQQVTLRCSPKSGHDTVSWYQQALGQGPQFIFQYYEEEERQRGNFPDRFSGHQFPNYSSELNVNALLLGDSALYLCASSLLDTSSTDTQYFGPGTRLTVL.

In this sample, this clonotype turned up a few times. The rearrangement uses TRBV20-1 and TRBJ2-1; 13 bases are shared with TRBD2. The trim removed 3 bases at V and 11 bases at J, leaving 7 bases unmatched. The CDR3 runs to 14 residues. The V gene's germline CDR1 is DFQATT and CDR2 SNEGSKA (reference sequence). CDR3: CSASPGLAGNQQFF. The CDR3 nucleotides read TGCAGTGCTAGTCCGGGACTAGCGGGAAACCAGCAGTTCTTC.

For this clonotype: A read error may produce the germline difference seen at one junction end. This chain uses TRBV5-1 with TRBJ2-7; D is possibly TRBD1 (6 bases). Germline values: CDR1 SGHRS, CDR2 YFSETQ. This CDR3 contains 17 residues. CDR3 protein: CSSSQGPRSRNTYEQYF. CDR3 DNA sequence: TGCTCCAGCAGCCAGGGGCCTCGATCTAGGAATACCTACGAGCAGTACTTC.

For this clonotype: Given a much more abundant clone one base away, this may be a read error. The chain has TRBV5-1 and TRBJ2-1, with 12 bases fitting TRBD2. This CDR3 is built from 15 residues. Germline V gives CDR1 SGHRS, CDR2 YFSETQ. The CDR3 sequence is CTSSLWTSGANEQFF. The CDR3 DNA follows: TGCACCAGCAGCCTCTGGACTAGCGGGGCCAATGAGCAGTTCTTC. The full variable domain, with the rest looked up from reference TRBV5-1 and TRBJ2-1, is KAGVTQTPRYLIKTRGQQVTLSCSPISGHRSVSWYQQTPGQGLQFLFEYFSETQRNKGNFPGRFSGRQFSNSRSEMNVSTLELGDSALYLCTSSLWTSGANEQFFGPGTRLTVL.

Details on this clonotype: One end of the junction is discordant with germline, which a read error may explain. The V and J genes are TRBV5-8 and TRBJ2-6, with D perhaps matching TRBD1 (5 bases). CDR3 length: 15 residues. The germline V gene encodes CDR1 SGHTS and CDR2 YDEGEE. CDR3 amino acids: CASSLTLPGANILTF. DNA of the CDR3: TGTGCCAGCAGCTTGACCCTTCCTGGGGCCAACATCCTGACTTTC.